Following are 20 T cell receptor beta chains from one sample sequenced in a study of blood T cell repertoires in COVID-19. This table comes from immunoSEQ multiplex PCR, and its TCRdb copy is limited to in-frame clones, with some not included. The table has roughly 280,000 clones, 88% seen once. The source material was peripheral blood. The origin of the receptors is a woman aged 25-40 years with COVID-19, enrolled during active disease.

The chain links TRBV3-1 (or the pseudogene TRBV3-2) to TRBJ2-7; D is perhaps TRBD1 (5 bases). Germline values: CDR1 LGHDT, CDR2 YNNKEL (reference sequence). Deletions cut 0 bases from V and 9 bases from J, with 15 bases between. The CDR3 is 14 amino acids. CDR3 protein: CASSQDRAQGGQYF. In DNA, the CDR3 is TGTGCCAGCAGCCAAGACCGGGCCCAGGGCGGGCAGTACTTC.

J is TRBJ2-5 and V is TRBV10-3, with D perhaps TRBD1 (6 bases). Germline-derived CDR1 and CDR2 are ENHRY and SYGVKD. Trimming removed 5 bases at V and 9 bases at J, with 10 bases between. The CDR3 has 11 residues. The CDR3 protein is CAISSGVAQYF. CDR3 DNA: TGTGCCATCAGTTCAGGGGTGGCCCAGTACTTC.

This clone was seen once. The rearrangement joins TRBV2 to TRBJ1-6; no clear D. The CDR3 totals 13 residues. In germline, CDR1 is SNHLY, CDR2 FYNNEI. V dropped 9 bases and J dropped 2 bases, with 8 bases sitting between them. The CDR3 reads CASTFAYNSPLHF. Written as DNA, the CDR3 is TGTGCCAGTACTTTTGCCTATAATTCACCCCTCCACTTT.

V and J are TRBV1 and TRBJ2-3; the table names TRBD2, a call not compared with the DNA. TRBV1 is termed a pseudogene. The CDR3 has 19 amino acids. The CDR3 is CTSSPGRPLTSGNADTQYF. The CDR3 DNA is TGCACCAGCAGCCCCGGGAGGCCCTTGACTAGCGGGAACGCAGATACGCAGTATTTT.

This clone was observed a handful of times. This chain links TRBV7-6 with TRBJ2-7; TRBD1 agrees at 11 bases. Trimming cost V 5 bases and J 6 bases; bases outside gene matches: 6. Germline V CDR1 and CDR2: SGHVS, FNYEAQ. CDR3 length: 14 amino acids. The DNA of the CDR3 is TGTGCCAGCAGCCCCGGGACAGGGGGTGGCGAGCAGTACTTC. Its protein product is CASSPGTGGGEQYF. The complete variable domain, with remaining parts taken from reference TRBV7-6 and TRBJ2-7, reads GAGVSQSPRYKVTKRGQDVALRCDPISGHVSLYWYRQALGQGPEFLTYFNYEAQQDKSGLPNDRFSAERPEGSISTLTIQRTEQRDSAMYRCASSPGTGGGEQYFGPGTRLTVT.

The chain has TRBV9 and TRBJ1-2; 9 nucleotides match TRBD1. The length of the CDR3 is 15 residues. Germline V CDR1 and CDR2: SGDLS, YYNGEE. V trimming: 1 base; J trimming: 6 bases; junction bases outside the gene matches: 7. In DNA, the CDR3 is TGTGCCAGCAGCGTATCGGGACAGGGAACGGATGGCTACACCTTC. Amino acids: CASSVSGQGTDGYTF.

The chain links TRBV28 to TRBJ1-5; no reliable D call. This CDR3 comprises 14 residues. The germline gives CDR1 MDHEN, CDR2 SYDVKM. Trimming stripped 6 bases from V and 0 bases from J, with 9 bases between. The CDR3 reads CASRNTVSNQPQHF. CDR3 nucleotide sequence: TGTGCCAGCAGGAATACAGTTAGCAATCAGCCCCAGCATTTT.

The chain carries TRBV6-4 and TRBJ2-1; weak D call: TRBD1 (5 bases). V dropped 6 bases and J dropped 2 bases, with 14 bases sitting between them. Germline-derived CDR1 and CDR2 are MRHNA and SNTAGT. The CDR3 extends over 15 amino acids. CDR3 protein: CASSQGGNPYNEQFF. CDR3 in DNA: TGTGCCAGCAGCCAGGGCGGCAACCCCTACAATGAGCAGTTCTTC.

V and J are TRBV28 and TRBJ2-5; TRBD1 aligns across 8 bases. The length of the CDR3 is 14 residues. In germline, CDR1 is MDHEN, CDR2 SYDVKM. With V trimmed by 4 bases and J by 4 bases, 5 bases remained unmatched. CDR3 loop: CASSYPGGLETQYF. Written as DNA, the CDR3 is TGTGCCAGCAGTTACCCAGGGGGCTTAGAGACCCAGTACTTC. The full variable domain, its missing parts supplied by reference TRBV28 and TRBJ2-5, is DVKVTQSSRYLVKRTGEKVFLECVQDMDHENMFWYRQDPGLGLRLIYFSYDVKMKEKGDIPEGYSVSREKKERFSLILESASTNQTSMYLCASSYPGGLETQYFGPGTRLLVL.

The chain uses TRBV10-3 and TRBJ1-2; TRBD1 agrees at 9 bases. Per the germline V gene, CDR1 is ENHRY and CDR2 is SYGVKD. The junction had 11 bases not matched to a gene; V was cut back by 4 bases and J by 5 bases. This CDR3 is built from 16 residues. The CDR3 spells CAISGDRGIVPYGYTF. CDR3 bases: TGTGCCATCAGTGGAGACAGGGGGATTGTCCCATATGGCTACACCTTC.

The chain uses TRBV27 and TRBJ2-7, with 10 positions matching TRBD2. This CDR3 spans 16 amino acids. The junction had 8 bases not matched to a gene; V was cut back by 6 bases and J by 0 bases. CDR1 is MNHEY, CDR2 SMNVEV, per germline (reference sequence). CDR3 nucleotides: TGTGCCAGCAGCCTAGGGTCTAGCGGGAGCTCCTACGAGCAGTACTTC. The encoded protein is CASSLGSSGSSYEQYF.

Worth noting for this clone: This CDR3 is also generated by other DNA sequences in the sample. The rearrangement uses TRBV6-4 and TRBJ1-5, with D tentatively TRBD1 (5 bases). Deletions cut 5 bases from V and 4 bases from J, with 9 bases between. Germline V lookup: CDR1 MRHNA, CDR2 SNTAGT. The CDR3 loop spans 13 amino acids. CDR3 protein: CASSPDSNQPQHF. CDR3 nucleotide sequence: TGTGCCAGCAGTCCCGACAGTAATCAGCCCCAGCATTTT.

V is TRBV24-1 and J is TRBJ2-1; 9 nucleotides agree with TRBD2. J lost 5 bases, V lost 4 bases, and 11 bases had no gene match. Germline lookup yields CDR1 KGHDR and CDR2 SFDVKD. This CDR3 region has 17 residues. The CDR3 nucleotides read TGTGCCACCAGTGACCCAAGGCCGGGACTAGCAAACAATGAGCAGTTCTTC. Translating gives CATSDPRPGLANNEQFF.

This rearrangement joins TRBV5-6 to TRBJ2-1; 7 nucleotides line up with TRBD2. J gave up 0 bases and V 2 bases, and 2 bases lay outside the gene matches. The CDR3 runs 15 residues. Per germline, CDR1 SGHDT and CDR2 YYEEEE. CDR3: CASSFRGSSYNEQFF. The CDR3 DNA sequence: TGTGCCAGCAGCTTTCGCGGGAGCTCCTACAATGAGCAGTTCTTC.

This rearrangement joins TRBV30 to TRBJ1-2; possibly TRBD1 for D (6 bases). Looked up from germline, CDR1 is GTSNPN and CDR2 is SVGIG (reference sequence). CDR3 length: 14 amino acids. V was pared by 4 bases and J by 0 bases, with 12 bases between. CDR3 residues: CAWTGDVANYGYTF. CDR3 nucleotides: TGTGCCTGGACAGGGGATGTGGCTAACTATGGCTACACCTTC. Full variable domain (missing parts from reference TRBV30 and TRBJ1-2): SQTIHQWPATLVQPVGSPLSLECTVEGTSNPNLYWYRQAAGRGLQLLFYSVGIGQISSEVPQNLSASRPQDRQFILSSKKLLLSDSGFYLCAWTGDVANYGYTFGSGTRLTVV.

The V and J genes are TRBV12-3 or TRBV12-4 and TRBJ2-1; 8 bases align to TRBD2. The CDR3 extends over 12 amino acids. J was trimmed by 9 bases and V by 6 bases; bases with no gene match: 4. DNA for the CDR3: TGTGCCAGCAGGACTCTAGCGGGTGAGCAGTTCTTC. Translated: CASRTLAGEQFF.

The CDR3 sequence: CASSPRLAGDYEQYF. For the CDR3, the DNA is TGCGCCAGCAGCCCCAGACTAGCGGGAGACTACGAGCAGTACTTC. The genes are TRBV5-1 and TRBJ2-7; the match to TRBD2 covers 12 bases. Germline values: CDR1 SGHRS, CDR2 YFSETQ. CDR3 size: 15 residues. V dropped 4 bases and J dropped 3; count of bases not matched to a gene: 5. The whole variable domain, filled in from reference TRBV5-1 and TRBJ2-7, reads KAGVTQTPRYLIKTRGQQVTLSCSPISGHRSVSWYQQTPGQGLQFLFEYFSETQRNKGNFPGRFSGRQFSNSRSEMNVSTLELGDSALYLCASSPRLAGDYEQYFGPGTRLTVT.

V gene TRBV18 combines with J gene TRBJ2-3; 12 nucleotides agree with TRBD2. Germline trimming cut 6 bases from V and 0 bases from J; bases unmatched to any gene: 1. CDR1 is KGHSH and CDR2 is LQKENI in the germline V gene. The length of the CDR3 is 15 residues. The CDR3 nucleotides read TGTGCCAGCTCCGGGACTAGCGGGAGCACAGATACGCAGTATTTT. It is translated as CASSGTSGSTDTQYF. Drawing the rest from reference TRBV18 and TRBJ2-3, the complete variable domain is NAGVMQNPRHLVRRRGQEARLRCSPMKGHSHVYWYRQLPEEGLKFMVYLQKENIIDESGMPKERFSAEFPKEGPSILRIQQVVRGDSAAYFCASSGTSGSTDTQYFGPGTRLTVL.

This chain uses TRBV3-1 (or the pseudogene TRBV3-2) with TRBJ1-5; D is unclear. The CDR3 totals 18 residues. The germline V and J ends were trimmed by 3 bases and 10 bases, with 28 bases remaining between them. The V gene's germline CDR1 is LGHDT and CDR2 YNNKEL (reference sequence). In DNA form, the CDR3 reads TGTGCCAGCAGCCACCCACCGACTCCAAGGCGGATTTTAATACCCCAGCATTTT. Translating gives CASSHPPTPRRILIPQHF.

This clone was observed a few times. Other DNA sequences in this specimen translate into the identical CDR3. The chain is built from TRBV30 and TRBJ1-5, with no clear D. Trimming shortened V by 1 base and J by 0 bases, and 4 bases separated the two germline ends. Germline V gene data show CDR1 as GTSNPN and CDR2 as SVGIG (reference sequence). The CDR3 loop spans 13 amino acids. CDR3 nucleotide sequence: TGTGCCTGGAGTGCCAGTAGCAATCAGCCCCAGCATTTT. It codes for CAWSASSNQPQHF.